Listed here are 31 T cell receptor beta chains from one sample, sequenced in a study of cytomegalovirus exposure and HLA in healthy donors. Sequencing used immunoSEQ multiplex PCR; TCRdb keeps in-frame clones, though not all of them. The sample has some 200,000 clones, approximately 90% seen once. Material for sequencing was PBMCs. The receptors come from a woman between 18 and 29 years old in good health and CMV-seronegative.

As regards this clone: Other DNA sequences in the same sample also yield this CDR3. The chain carries TRBV27 and TRBJ1-1; D is unresolved. This CDR3 has 13 amino acids. Per germline, CDR1 MNHEY and CDR2 SMNVEV (reference sequence). The V end lost 2 bases, the J end lost 0 bases, and 4 bases lay between the germline ends. The CDR3 bases are TGTGCCAGCAGTTTACTGTTGAACACTGAAGCTTTCTTT. It specifies CASSLLLNTEAFF.

This sequence joins TRBV30 and TRBJ2-7, with TRBD1 identical over 11 bases. J lost 6 bases, V lost 2 bases, and 3 bases had no gene match. CDR1 is GTSNPN, CDR2 SVGIG, per germline (reference sequence). The CDR3 length is 13 residues. CDR3 loop: CAWSPGTGGEQYF. The CDR3 DNA sequence: TGTGCCTGGAGTCCGGGGACAGGGGGCGAGCAGTACTTC.

This sequence joins TRBV5-4 and TRBJ2-7, with D perhaps matching TRBD2 (5 bases). Trimming pared 2 bases from V and 2 bases from J, leaving 5 bases between. CDR1 SGHNT and CDR2 YYREEE come from the germline V gene (reference sequence). CDR3 length equals 12 residues. CDR3 nucleotide sequence: TGTGCCAGCAGCTTCGGGGCCTACGAGCAGTACTTC. Protein: CASSFGAYEQYF.

The CDR3 loop is CASSQSGLANTGELFF. The CDR3 DNA reads as TGTGCCAGCAGCCAATCGGGACTCGCGAACACCGGGGAGCTGTTTTTT. The chain uses TRBV4-2 and TRBJ2-2; D might be TRBD2 (6 bases). The CDR3 has 16 amino acids. V was clipped by 2 bases and J by 0 bases, with 10 bases between them. Per germline, CDR1 LGHNA and CDR2 YNFKEQ.

This clone appeared once. The chain uses TRBV29-1 and TRBJ2-2; 7 bases map to TRBD1. This CDR3 is built from 14 residues. J lost 5 bases, V lost 6 bases, and 9 bases had no gene match. The V gene's germline CDR1 is SQVTM and CDR2 ANQGSEA. DNA for the CDR3: TGCAGCGTGGACCCCACAGGGGTTACCGGGGAGCTGTTTTTT. Encoded protein: CSVDPTGVTGELFF.

The rearrangement uses TRBV2 and TRBJ1-1; tentatively, D is TRBD1 (6 bases). Trimming stripped 5 bases from V and 10 bases from J, with 14 bases between. The CDR3 sequence is 12 residues long. Germline CDR1 and CDR2: SNHLY and FYNNEI. CDR3 region: CASSPQGIRAFF. The CDR3 DNA reads as TGTGCCAGCAGTCCCCAGGGGATTCGAGCTTTCTTT.

V is TRBV25-1 and J is TRBJ2-3, with a tentative D call TRBD2 (6 bases). The CDR3 is 15 amino acids. Trimming took 5 bases from V and 5 from J, leaving 17 bases between them. Germline V lookup: CDR1 MGHDK, CDR2 SYGVNS. The CDR3 reads CASSYINAGRDTQYF. The CDR3 nucleotides read TGTGCCAGCAGTTACATAAACGCCGGGAGAGATACGCAGTATTTT.

This sequence joins TRBV10-3 and TRBJ1-1; 9 bases are a match to TRBD1. Germline-derived CDR1 and CDR2 are ENHRY and SYGVKD. V shed 9 bases, J shed 4 bases, and the junction held 3 bases outside the gene matches. The CDR3 spans 12 residues. In DNA form, the CDR3 reads TGTGCCATATTGGGACAGGGCACTGAAGCTTTCTTT. This codes for CAILGQGTEAFF.

In its sample, this clone was seen once. V and J are TRBV25-1 and TRBJ1-5, with TRBD1 identical over 11 bases. The CDR3 runs 14 residues. CDR1 MGHDK and CDR2 SYGVNS come from the germline V gene. The junction had 3 bases not matched to a gene; V was cut back by 6 bases and J by 5 bases. The CDR3 loop reads CASRDRGQDQPQHF. CDR3 DNA: TGTGCCAGCAGGGACAGGGGGCAAGATCAGCCCCAGCATTTT.

The gene calls are TRBV16 and TRBJ1-1; D is unresolved. The CDR3 extends over 14 amino acids. Looked up from germline, CDR1 is KGHSY and CDR2 is FQNENV. Trimming cost V 2 bases and J 3 bases, with 10 bases left between them. In nucleotides, the CDR3 is TGTGCCAGCAGCCAAGATCTGCAGTACACTGAAGCTTTCTTT. Its protein is CASSQDLQYTEAFF.

V usage is TRBV7-2 and J usage is TRBJ2-1, with D possibly TRBD2 on 5 matching bases. The CDR3 covers 13 residues. CDR1 and CDR2 from the germline V gene are SGHTA and FQGNSA. Trimming stripped 1 base from V and 12 bases from J, with 13 bases between. CDR3 coding DNA: TGTGCCAGCAGCTTAGGTTACTGGACTGTGCAGTTCTTC. It translates to CASSLGYWTVQFF.

The V gene is TRBV28, the J gene TRBJ1-1; D is perhaps TRBD1 (6 bases). CDR1 MDHEN and CDR2 SYDVKM come from the germline V gene. This CDR3 contains 16 residues. Deletions cut 2 bases from V and 1 base from J, with 14 bases between. This CDR3 reads CASSLPGHPQNTEAFF. CDR3 coding DNA: TGTGCCAGCAGTTTACCGGGACACCCCCAGAACACTGAAGCTTTCTTT. Filled out from reference TRBV28 and TRBJ1-1, the complete variable domain reads DVKVTQSSRYLVKRTGEKVFLECVQDMDHENMFWYRQDPGLGLRLIYFSYDVKMKEKGDIPEGYSVSREKKERFSLILESASTNQTSMYLCASSLPGHPQNTEAFFGQGTRLTVV.

The chain carries TRBV2 and TRBJ2-5, with D possibly matching TRBD2 (6 bases). The CDR3 runs 11 residues. V was clipped by 7 bases and J by 7 bases, with 10 bases between them. Germline V CDR1 and CDR2: SNHLY, FYNNEI. For the CDR3, the DNA is TGTGCCAGCATTAGGGAGGTGACCCAGTACTTC. Protein product: CASIREVTQYF.

This rearrangement joins TRBV19 to TRBJ2-7; 8 nucleotides match TRBD2. V lost 8 bases to trimming and J lost 2 bases; unmatched junction nucleotides: 5. Germline V gene lookup returns CDR1 LNHDA and CDR2 SQIVND (reference sequence). This CDR3 has 13 amino acids. Here the CDR3 reads CASGPGLAYEQYF. In DNA, the CDR3 is TGTGCCAGTGGGCCGGGACTAGCCTACGAGCAGTACTTC.

The V and J genes are TRBV18 and TRBJ1-5, with TRBD1 as a possible D gene (5 bases). V was trimmed by 4 bases and J by 4 bases, leaving 14 bases between them. The CDR3 has 15 amino acids. The germline V gene has CDR1 KGHSH and CDR2 LQKENI. The CDR3 coding sequence is TGTGCCAGCTCACTATCCGGGGGTATAAATCAGCCCCAGCATTTT. Protein sequence: CASSLSGGINQPQHF.

This clone came up once. The chain combines TRBV18 with TRBJ1-2; D remains ambiguous. Between the trimmed V and J ends, which lost 1 base and 4 bases, there was a span of 7 bases. This CDR3 has 13 residues. The germline CDR1 and CDR2 sequences are KGHSH and LQKENI. CDR3 loop: CASSPLAVYGYTF. CDR3 DNA sequence: TGTGCCAGCTCACCACTGGCGGTCTATGGCTACACCTTC.

The chain links TRBV4-1 to TRBJ2-7; possible D gene TRBD1, 5 bases. The CDR3 extends over 15 amino acids. Germline V gene data show CDR1 as MGHRA and CDR2 as YSYEKL. The V gene lost 0 bases and the J gene lost 2 bases, with 11 bases spanning the gap. As DNA, the CDR3 is TGCGCCAGCAGCCAAGATGGGGCAGGAGCCTACGAGCAGTACTTC. Translation gives CASSQDGAGAYEQYF.

V gene TRBV19 combines with J gene TRBJ2-1; 13 bases are shared with TRBD2. CDR3 size: 20 residues. Germline CDR1 is LNHDA and CDR2 is SQIVND (reference sequence). V was pared by 3 bases and J by 9 bases, with 20 bases of the junction left unmatched. The CDR3 protein is CASSIPSGTSGISVPLEQFF. As DNA, the CDR3 is TGTGCCAGTAGTATTCCCTCCGGGACTAGCGGGATATCGGTCCCCCTTGAGCAGTTCTTC.

The chain joins TRBV15 to TRBJ2-3; 10 positions agree with TRBD2. Trimming at V came to 4 bases and at J to 0 bases, leaving 19 bases not matched to a gene. CDR1 is LNHNV and CDR2 is YYDKDF in the germline V gene (reference sequence). The CDR3 has 21 amino acids. The DNA for the CDR3 is TGTGCCACCAGCACCCGAGCGGGAGGGCCTAGCCTCCCGCTCAGCACAGATACGCAGTATTTT. It codes for CATSTRAGGPSLPLSTDTQYF.

The chain links TRBV19 to TRBJ1-5; D is perhaps TRBD1 (6 bases). The CDR3 totals 14 residues. Per the germline V gene, CDR1 is LNHDA and CDR2 is SQIVND (reference sequence). V was cut by 5 bases and J by 6 bases, with 14 bases left in between. This CDR3 is CASSLGGAGQPQHF. The CDR3 DNA reads as TGTGCCAGTAGTTTGGGGGGGGCTGGTCAGCCCCAGCATTTT.

This clone was seen only a few times. Other DNA sequences in the same sample also yield this CDR3. V and J are TRBV6-5 and TRBJ1-2, with D uncertain. V lost 3 bases and J lost 7, with 6 bases in between. The germline V gene has CDR1 MNHEY and CDR2 SVGAGI. The CDR3 covers 11 residues. CDR3 nucleotide sequence: TGTGCCAGCAGTTATCGGGGTGGCTACACCTTC. Translated, it gives CASSYRGGYTF.

The chain combines TRBV29-1 with TRBJ1-1; D unresolved. Looked up from germline, CDR1 is SQVTM and CDR2 is ANQGSEA. Trimming shortened V by 6 bases and J by 3 bases, and 11 bases separated the two germline ends. The CDR3 has 12 amino acids. The CDR3 spells CSVGEEYTEAFF. The CDR3 DNA reads as TGCAGCGTCGGTGAGGAATACACTGAAGCTTTCTTT.

V usage is TRBV7-3 and J usage is TRBJ1-1; 9 positions agree with TRBD1. CDR3 size: 15 residues. The trim removed 5 bases at V and 0 bases at J, leaving 4 bases unmatched. The V gene's germline CDR1 is SGHTA and CDR2 FQGTGA. The CDR3 bases are TGTGCCAGCAGCAGGACAGGGGATTTGAACACTGAAGCTTTCTTT. Amino acid sequence: CASSRTGDLNTEAFF.

V and J are TRBV27 and TRBJ1-5; TRBD1 matches 7 bases. Germline V lookup: CDR1 MNHEY, CDR2 SMNVEV (reference sequence). The J segment lost 7 bases and the V segment lost 5 bases, leaving 8 bases of the junction unmatched. The CDR3 has 14 residues. The CDR3 DNA follows: TGTGCCAGCAGTAACAGGGGAAGTGGGCAGCCCCAGCATTTT. It yields the protein CASSNRGSGQPQHF.

This clone was detected once. The chain joins TRBV7-8 to TRBJ1-1; D gene unclear. Germline V gene data show CDR1 as SGHVS and CDR2 as FQNEAQ. The CDR3 has 14 amino acids. V was pared by 6 bases and J by 3 bases, with 14 bases between. Here the CDR3 reads CASRNRVLDTEAFF. For the CDR3, the DNA is TGTGCCAGCAGAAACCGGGTCCTAGACACTGAAGCTTTCTTT.

This sequence joins TRBV7-6 and TRBJ2-1; the match to TRBD2 covers 11 bases. This CDR3 is built from 15 residues. From germline, CDR1 is SGHVS and CDR2 FNYEAQ. V lost 4 bases and J lost 8; bases outside the gene matches: 7. The chain's CDR3 is CASSYTSGSEHEQFF. In DNA, the CDR3 is TGTGCCAGCAGCTACACTAGCGGGAGTGAACATGAGCAGTTCTTC.

The chain uses TRBV5-6 and TRBJ2-1, with D tentatively TRBD2 (5 bases). V shed 0 bases and J shed 3 bases, with 16 bases lying between them. Looked up from germline, CDR1 is SGHDT and CDR2 is YYEEEE. This CDR3 comprises 17 residues. The CDR3 spells CASSLAGSRISYNEQFF. Written as DNA, the CDR3 is TGTGCCAGCAGCTTGGCGGGGAGCCGTATAAGCTACAATGAGCAGTTCTTC.

This clone is a singleton in its sample. This chain links TRBV11-2 with TRBJ2-1, with a possible D match to TRBD2 (6 bases). The germline gives CDR1 SGHAT, CDR2 FQNNGV. V was pared by 8 bases and J by 10 bases, with 12 bases between. There are 11 residues in the CDR3. The CDR3 bases are TGTGCCAGCCGCAGCGGGCCCGAGCAGTTCTTC. Its translation is CASRSGPEQFF.

This clone was seen a single time. V gene TRBV4-1 combines with J gene TRBJ2-5; D gene uncertain. Trimming left V 4 bases short and J 0 bases short, with 9 bases between. CDR1 and CDR2 from the germline V gene are MGHRA and YSYEKL. The CDR3 runs to 14 residues. The CDR3: CASSLQPYQETQYF. The CDR3 DNA follows: TGCGCCAGCAGCCTACAACCGTACCAAGAGACCCAGTACTTC.

This CDR3 reads CSVERGPNWRTEAFF. Here the CDR3 DNA reads TGCAGCGTTGAACGAGGGCCCAATTGGCGCACTGAAGCTTTCTTT. The chain combines TRBV29-1 with TRBJ1-1, with D unresolved. The germline CDR1 and CDR2 sequences are SQVTM and ANQGSEA. The CDR3 has 15 amino acids. Deletions cut 2 bases from V and 4 bases from J, with 17 bases between.

The chain has TRBV19 and TRBJ1-6; the D is unclear. The CDR3 has 13 residues. Germline CDR1 and CDR2: LNHDA and SQIVND (reference sequence). Trimming stripped 5 bases from V and 7 bases from J, with 9 bases between. CDR3 nucleotide sequence: TGTGCCAGTAGTGTGACGGGGAATTCACCCCTCCACTTT. Amino acid sequence: CASSVTGNSPLHF. The entire variable domain, with the rest obtained from reference TRBV19 and TRBJ1-6, is as follows: DGGITQSPKYLFRKEGQNVTLSCEQNLNHDAMYWYRQDPGQGLRLIYYSQIVNDFQKGDIAEGYSVSREKKESFPLTVTSAQKNPTAFYLCASSVTGNSPLHFGNGTRLTVT.